This record looks at one T cell receptor (beta chain) sequence and its context. The germline CDR1 and CDR2 sequences are SEHNR and FQNEAQ (reference sequence). J gave up 8 bases and V 5 bases, and 5 bases lay outside the gene matches. The CDR3 covers 12 residues. This record belongs to a study of sequential checkpoint blockade in melanoma. Study at large: Arm A got nivolumab then ipilimumab; arm B the reverse, 1:1. Both treatment sequences were followed by maintenance nivolumab.

Documented treatment: randomized to nivolumab then ipilimumab (arm A) or the reverse (arm B). No patient had prior DNA-damaging chemotherapy. Sorted cells were live CD3+CD8+, lacking CD19 and CD56, from PBMCs. Some clones are missing from TCRdb's copy, which holds only in-frame ones; the method was immunoSEQ multiplex PCR. The table includes over 10,000 clones, around 82% detected once. The TCR sequence derives from a human donor with melanoma. Sample: CD8+ T cells sorted from blood (inferred from file names), taken from a patient given nivolumab and ipilimumab in sequence. The chain carries TRBV7-9 and TRBJ1-1; TRBD1 matches at 7 bases. The CDR3 sequence: CASSEDRREAFF. In DNA form, the CDR3 reads TGTGCCAGCAGCGAGGACAGGCGAGAAGCTTTCTTT.